This is a list of T cell receptor beta chains from one sample in a study of shared clonotypes between healthy human individuals. This table comes from immunoSEQ multiplex PCR, and its TCRdb copy is limited to in-frame clones, with some not included. The sample records 2 million to 2.5 million clones, 92% being singletons. The sample was naive CD4+ T cells from PBMCs. All receptors come from a man aged 18 to 29 in good health. Some clones in this sample may be carry-over from other donors' samples. CDR3s include the opening cysteine and the closing phenylalanine or tryptophan. The order of the fields is CDR3 length, J gene, V gene, D gene, clone size, CDR3 protein, CDR3 DNA. A D gene is named only where the DNA matches it firmly. The size field is filled for only some rows; it gives once, few, many or a size class.

length: 14
J: TRBJ1-2
V: TRBV5-8
D: NA
size: NA
CDR3: CASSFRTEPYGYTF
DNA: TGTGCCAGCAGCTTTCGGACAGAACCCTATGGCTACACCTTC

length: 14
J: TRBJ1-1
V: TRBV11-2
D: NA
size: few
CDR3: CASSFPGTAQLAFF
DNA: TGTGCCAGCAGCTTCCCCGGGACGGCCCAATTGGCTTTCTTT

length: 11
J: TRBJ1-4
V: TRBV27
D: NA
size: once
CDR3: CASLGSEKLFF
DNA: TGTGCCAGCTTGGGGAGCGAAAAACTGTTTTTT

length: 15
J: TRBJ2-7
V: TRBV15
D: NA
size: NA
CDR3: CATSLAVGIGYEQYF
DNA: TGTGCCACCTCGTTAGCCGTGGGGATAGGCTACGAGCAGTACTTC

length: 17
J: TRBJ2-7
V: TRBV5-6
D: NA
size: NA
CDR3: CASSLGGPRRGGYEQYF
DNA: TGTGCCAGCAGCTTGGGGGGCCCTCGTCGGGGTGGCTACGAGCAGTACTTC

length: 14
J: TRBJ1-2
V: TRBV7-2
D: TRBD1
size: NA
CDR3: CASRRTGGAYGYTF
DNA: TGTGCCAGCAGACGGACAGGGGGCGCCTATGGCTACACCTTC

length: 16
J: TRBJ2-5
V: TRBV19
D: TRBD1
size: NA
CDR3: CASPLYSAGGGETQYF
DNA: TGTGCCAGCCCGTTGTATTCGGCAGGGGGTGGGGAGACCCAGTACTTC

length: 14
J: TRBJ1-1
V: TRBV10-3
D: TRBD1
size: once
CDR3: CAIRAGQGRTEAFF
DNA: TGTGCCATCAGGGCGGGACAGGGGAGGACTGAAGCTTTCTTT

length: 15
J: TRBJ1-1
V: TRBV5-1
D: NA
size: NA
CDR3: CASSLARTMNTEAFF
DNA: TGCGCCAGCAGCTTGGCTCGGACTATGAACACTGAAGCTTTCTTT

length: 15
J: TRBJ2-7
V: TRBV7-9
D: NA
size: once
CDR3: CASSLAGGATYEQYF
DNA: TGTGCCAGCAGCTTAGCGGGAGGCGCGACCTACGAGCAGTACTTC

length: 17
J: TRBJ2-1
V: TRBV29-1
D: TRBD2
size: NA
CDR3: CSAGNLGLAGERDEQFF
DNA: TGCAGCGCCGGAAACCTCGGACTAGCGGGAGAACGGGATGAGCAGTTCTTC

length: 13
J: TRBJ2-1
V: TRBV7-6
D: TRBD2
size: NA
CDR3: CASSLLAVTEQFF
DNA: TGTGCCAGCAGCTTACTAGCGGTCACGGAGCAGTTCTTC

length: 13
J: TRBJ1-1
V: TRBV7-9
D: NA
size: NA
CDR3: CASSYQGNTEAFF
DNA: TGTGCCAGCAGTTACCAGGGAAACACTGAAGCTTTCTTT

length: 12
J: TRBJ1-2
V: TRBV29-1
D: NA
size: NA
CDR3: CSVRRTDYGYTF
DNA: TGCAGCGTCCGACGGACAGATTATGGCTACACCTTC

length: 18
J: TRBJ1-2
V: TRBV5-6
D: NA
size: NA
CDR3: CASSLRLPGARFNYGYTF
DNA: TGTGCCAGCAGCCTCCGCCTACCAGGGGCGCGTTTTAACTATGGCTACACCTTC

length: 14
J: TRBJ1-5
V: TRBV28
D: NA
size: NA
CDR3: CASSEPWSNQPQHF
DNA: TGTGCCAGCAGTGAACCCTGGAGCAATCAGCCCCAGCATTTT

length: 11
J: TRBJ1-2
V: TRBV25-1
D: NA
size: NA
CDR3: CASTQGSGYTF
DNA: TGTGCCAGCACCCAGGGTAGTGGCTACACCTTC